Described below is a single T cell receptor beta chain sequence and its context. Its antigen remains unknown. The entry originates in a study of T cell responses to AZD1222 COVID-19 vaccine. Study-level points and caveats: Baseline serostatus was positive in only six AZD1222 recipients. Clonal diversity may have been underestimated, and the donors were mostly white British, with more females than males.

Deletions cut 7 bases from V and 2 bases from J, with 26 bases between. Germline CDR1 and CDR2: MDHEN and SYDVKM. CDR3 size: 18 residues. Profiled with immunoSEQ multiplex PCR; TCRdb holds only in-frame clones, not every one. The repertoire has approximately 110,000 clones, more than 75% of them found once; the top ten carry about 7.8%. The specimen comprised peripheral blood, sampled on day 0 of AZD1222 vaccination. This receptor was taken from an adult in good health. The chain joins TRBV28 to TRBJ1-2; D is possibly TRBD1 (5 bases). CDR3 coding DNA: TGTGCCAGCACCCCCGGTCTTGGGGACGGACCACTAAACTATGGCTACACCTTC. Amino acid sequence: CASTPGLGDGPLNYGYTF.